This TCR beta chain was captured by sequencing in a study of blood T cell repertoires in COVID-19. Study-wide background: T cells, B-cell-depleted T cells, or PBMCs provided the cDNA or gDNA that served as material.

Generated by immunoSEQ multiplex PCR, the TCRdb table keeps only in-frame clones and is missing some. The profile covers 180,000 or so clones, with 88% appearing a single time and 1.5% to 2% taken by the ten largest. There are 17 residues in the CDR3. Per the germline V gene, CDR1 is MGHRA and CDR2 is YSYEKL. V lost 0 bases and J 4 bases, leaving 17 bases between the germline ends. The chain is built from TRBV4-1 and TRBJ2-3, with D possibly matching TRBD2 (7 bases). The clonotype comes from a man younger than 35 with active or convalescent COVID-19. Input material: peripheral blood. The CDR3 DNA is TGCGCCAGCAGCCAAGATAAAACAGGGAGGGCCGCAGATACGCAGTATTTT. Protein product: CASSQDKTGRAADTQYF.